Below are 19 T cell receptor beta chains sequenced from a single sample in a study of blood T cell repertoires in COVID-19. Only in-frame clones appear in the TCRdb table, and some are missing; sequencing was by immunoSEQ multiplex PCR. The sample records 400,000 to 550,000 clones, around 89% being singletons. Sequences were obtained from peripheral blood. These receptors all stem from a woman aged 25 to 39 with acute or convalescent COVID-19.

V is TRBV4-1 and J is TRBJ2-5; the D gene is possibly TRBD2 (6 bases). Trimming removed 1 base from V and 3 bases from J, with 15 bases in between. The CDR3 runs to 16 residues. CDR1 and CDR2 (germline): MGHRA, YSYEKL. The CDR3 nucleotides read TGCGCCAGCAGCCAAGTGATTAGCGGAGCGAAAGAGACCCAGTACTTC. Translating gives CASSQVISGAKETQYF.

V gene TRBV6-2 or TRBV6-3 combines with J gene TRBJ2-7, with D maybe TRBD2 (6 bases). The CDR3 has 12 amino acids. Trimming took off 5 bases at V and 3 bases at J, with 8 bases between the two ends. CDR1 MNHEY and CDR2 SVGEGT come from the germline V gene. CDR3: CASSDGGYEQYF. CDR3 coding DNA: TGTGCCAGCAGTGACGGGGGCTACGAGCAGTACTTC.

J is TRBJ2-5 and V is TRBV5-6; D gene unclear. Between the trimmed V and J ends, which lost 2 bases and 2 bases, there was a span of 10 bases. Germline loops: CDR1 SGHDT, CDR2 YYEEEE. There are 14 residues in the CDR3. CDR3 bases: TGTGCCAGCAGCTTCCCGACTGGACAAGAGACCCAGTACTTC. The encoded protein is CASSFPTGQETQYF.

V and J are TRBV6-5 and TRBJ1-6; D is perhaps TRBD1 (5 bases). The V gene lost 6 bases and the J gene lost 8 bases, with 11 bases spanning the gap. From germline, CDR1 is MNHEY and CDR2 SVGAGI. The CDR3 is 13 amino acids. The CDR3, as DNA: TGTGCCAGCAGCACCGAACAGGATTCACCCCTCCACTTT. Its translation is CASSTEQDSPLHF.

The gene calls are TRBV10-2 and TRBJ1-1, with D unclear. This CDR3 comprises 13 residues. Germline CDR1 reads WSHSY; CDR2 reads SAAADI. V was cut by 5 bases and J by 1 base, with 8 bases left in between. The CDR3, as DNA: TGCGCCAGCAGTTACGGTCAGAACACTGAAGCTTTCTTT. This gives the protein CASSYGQNTEAFF.

This chain connects TRBV30 to TRBJ1-1; TRBD1 might be the D (5 bases). Germline CDR1 GTSNPN, CDR2 SVGIG (reference sequence). This CDR3 spans 16 amino acids. The ends were cut back, 3 bases at V and 1 base at J, with 18 bases in the middle. CDR3 coding DNA: TGTGCCTGGAGGGGGGGGTTAGGGACTGGGAACACTGAAGCTTTCTTT. This encodes CAWRGGLGTGNTEAFF.

The V and J genes are TRBV10-3 and TRBJ2-5, with a possible D match to TRBD1 (8 bases). The CDR3 has 13 amino acids. Trimming stripped 6 bases from V and 5 bases from J, with 13 bases between. Germline V gene lookup returns CDR1 ENHRY and CDR2 SYGVKD. Here the CDR3 reads CAIREQGGETQYF. CDR3 sequence (DNA): TGTGCCATCAGGGAACAGGGGGGGGAGACCCAGTACTTC.

This chain links TRBV7-9 with TRBJ2-6; D uncertain. V dropped 4 bases and J dropped 2 bases, with 15 bases sitting between them. CDR1 is SEHNR, CDR2 FQNEAQ, per germline (reference sequence). The CDR3 sequence is 17 residues long. The CDR3 loop reads CASSSTPGGTGANVLTF. CDR3 in DNA: TGTGCCAGCAGCTCAACCCCGGGTGGCACTGGGGCCAACGTCCTGACTTTC.

There are a few counts of this clone. The rearrangement links TRBV24-1 to TRBJ1-1, with a weak D call TRBD1 (5 bases). Trimming pared 1 base from V and 10 bases from J, leaving 12 bases between. From germline, CDR1 is KGHDR and CDR2 SFDVKD. This CDR3 has 13 amino acids. The CDR3 loop reads CATSDFRGFGAFF. The CDR3 nucleotides are TGTGCCACCAGTGATTTTAGGGGATTCGGAGCTTTCTTT.

The J gene is TRBJ1-4, the V gene TRBV15; D is uncertain. The CDR3 runs to 16 residues. Germline CDR1 reads LNHNV; CDR2 reads YYDKDF (reference sequence). The V end lost 5 bases, the J end lost 5 bases, and 18 bases lay between the germline ends. The CDR3 spells CATSGSGIGANEKLFF. The CDR3 DNA reads as TGTGCCACCAGCGGGAGCGGGATCGGAGCAAATGAAAAACTGTTTTTT. The variable domain in full, with the rest retrieved from reference TRBV15 and TRBJ1-4, is DAMVIQNPRYQVTQFGKPVTLSCSQTLNHNVMYWYQQKSSQAPKLLFHYYDKDFNNEADTPDNFQSRRPNTSFCFLDIRSPGLGDTAMYLCATSGSGIGANEKLFFGSGTQLSVL.

The chain employs TRBV30 and TRBJ2-1; no clear D gene. Trimming left V 1 base short and J 6 bases short, with 13 bases between. The CDR3 consists of 14 residues. Per germline, CDR1 GTSNPN and CDR2 SVGIG (reference sequence). CDR3 residues: CAWSGATTRNEQFF. The CDR3 coding sequence is TGTGCCTGGAGTGGGGCTACCACACGCAATGAGCAGTTCTTC.

The count of this clone is one. The chain joins TRBV12-5 to TRBJ2-3; D might be TRBD1 (5 bases). Germline-derived CDR1 and CDR2 are LGHNT and FRNRAP. The length of the CDR3 is 14 residues. Trimming removed 5 bases from V and 4 bases from J, with 13 bases in between. Here the CDR3 DNA reads TGTGCTAGTGGTCTGACAGCTAATCCAGATACGCAGTATTTT. Its translation: CASGLTANPDTQYF.

The gene calls are TRBV2 and TRBJ1-1, with D perhaps matching TRBD1 (5 bases). V was cut by 8 bases and J by 5 bases, with 15 bases left in between. Germline-derived CDR1 and CDR2 are SNHLY and FYNNEI. This CDR3 contains 13 residues. The CDR3 reads CASREGQGTEAFF. The CDR3 DNA reads as TGTGCCAGCCGGGAGGGGCAAGGGACTGAAGCTTTCTTT. Drawing the rest from reference TRBV2 and TRBJ1-1, the complete variable domain is EPEVTQTPSHQVTQMGQEVILRCVPISNHLYFYWYRQILGQKVEFLVSFYNNEISEKSEIFDDQFSVERPDGSNFTLKIRSTKLEDSAMYFCASREGQGTEAFFGQGTRLTVV.

V is TRBV19 and J is TRBJ1-1, with 8 bases aligning to TRBD1. Germline CDR1 is LNHDA and CDR2 is SQIVND (reference sequence). The CDR3 totals 14 residues. Losses at the gene ends were 3 bases for V and 6 bases for J; bases not matched to a gene: 6. In nucleotides, the CDR3 is TGTGCCAGTAGTATCGGACAGGGTCTAGCTGAAGCTTTCTTT. Translated: CASSIGQGLAEAFF.

The chain recombines TRBV5-1 with TRBJ2-1; D is possibly TRBD1 (6 bases). The ends were cut back, 4 bases at V and 6 bases at J, with 11 bases in the middle. Germline V lookup: CDR1 SGHRS, CDR2 YFSETQ. The length of the CDR3 is 13 residues. The CDR3 nucleotides are TGCGCCAGCAGCCCGGGACAAGGCAATGAGCAGTTCTTC. Encoded protein: CASSPGQGNEQFF.

The gene calls are TRBV19 and TRBJ1-1, with D uncertain. CDR3 size: 16 residues. The germline V gene encodes CDR1 LNHDA and CDR2 SQIVND (reference sequence). Trimming stripped 0 bases from V and 0 bases from J, with 11 bases between. In nucleotides, the CDR3 is TGTGCCAGTAGTATAGATCGGCGGGCCATGAACACTGAAGCTTTCTTT. This encodes CASSIDRRAMNTEAFF.

This chain connects TRBV2 to TRBJ1-2, with D maybe TRBD1 (6 bases). The V gene's germline CDR1 is SNHLY and CDR2 FYNNEI. The V end was cut by 4 bases, the J end by 0 bases, with 24 bases between. CDR3 size: 19 residues. CDR3 residues: CASSAPPGTPTATNYGYTF. In nucleotides, the CDR3 is TGTGCCAGCAGTGCACCCCCCGGGACACCGACCGCTACTAACTATGGCTACACCTTC.

V is TRBV12-3 or TRBV12-4 and J is TRBJ2-7; a weak D match, TRBD1 (6 bases). Trimming pared 7 bases from V and 6 bases from J, leaving 16 bases between. There are 13 residues in the CDR3. The CDR3 DNA is TGTGCCAGCAAAACCTGGACAGCCTCCGAGCAGTACTTC. Residues: CASKTWTASEQYF.

The V and J genes are TRBV3-1 (or the pseudogene TRBV3-2) and TRBJ2-5; tentatively, D is TRBD2 (7 bases). CDR1 is LGHDT, CDR2 YNNKEL, per germline (reference sequence). CDR3 size: 17 residues. Trimming left V 0 bases short and J 4 bases short, with 18 bases between. This chain's CDR3 is CASSQESAGAILETQYF. CDR3 in DNA: TGTGCCAGCAGCCAAGAGTCCGCGGGGGCCATCCTAGAGACCCAGTACTTC.